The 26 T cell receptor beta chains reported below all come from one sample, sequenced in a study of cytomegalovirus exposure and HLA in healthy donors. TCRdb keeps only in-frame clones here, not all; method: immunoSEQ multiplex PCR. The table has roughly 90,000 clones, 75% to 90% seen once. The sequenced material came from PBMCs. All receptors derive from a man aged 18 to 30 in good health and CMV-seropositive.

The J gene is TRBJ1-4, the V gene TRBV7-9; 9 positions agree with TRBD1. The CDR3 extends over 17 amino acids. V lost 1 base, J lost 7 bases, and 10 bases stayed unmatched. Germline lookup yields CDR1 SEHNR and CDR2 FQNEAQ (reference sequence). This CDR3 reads CASSLVGTGRRSEKLFF. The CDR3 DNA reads TGTGCCAGCAGCTTAGTGGGGACAGGGAGACGGAGTGAAAAACTGTTTTTT.

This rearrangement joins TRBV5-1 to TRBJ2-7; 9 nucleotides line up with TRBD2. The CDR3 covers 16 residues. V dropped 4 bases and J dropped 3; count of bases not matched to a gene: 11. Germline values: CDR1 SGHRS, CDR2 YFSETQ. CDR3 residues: CASSKGTSSLLYEQYF. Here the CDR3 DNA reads TGCGCCAGCAGCAAAGGGACTAGCAGCCTTCTCTACGAGCAGTACTTC. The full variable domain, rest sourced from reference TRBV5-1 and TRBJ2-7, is KAGVTQTPRYLIKTRGQQVTLSCSPISGHRSVSWYQQTPGQGLQFLFEYFSETQRNKGNFPGRFSGRQFSNSRSEMNVSTLELGDSALYLCASSKGTSSLLYEQYFGPGTRLTVT.

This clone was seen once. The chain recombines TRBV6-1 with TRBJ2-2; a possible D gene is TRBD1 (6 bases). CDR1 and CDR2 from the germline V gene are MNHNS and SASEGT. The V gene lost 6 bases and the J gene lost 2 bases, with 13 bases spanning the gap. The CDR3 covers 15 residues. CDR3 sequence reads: CASRVWTANTGELFF. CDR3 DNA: TGTGCCAGCAGGGTATGGACAGCAAACACCGGGGAGCTGTTTTTT.

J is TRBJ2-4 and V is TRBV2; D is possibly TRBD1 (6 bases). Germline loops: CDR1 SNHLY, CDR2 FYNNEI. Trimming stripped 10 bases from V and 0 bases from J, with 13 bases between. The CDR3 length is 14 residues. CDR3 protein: CATARGIAKNIQYF. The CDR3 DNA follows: TGTGCCACCGCAAGGGGGATAGCCAAAAACATTCAGTACTTC. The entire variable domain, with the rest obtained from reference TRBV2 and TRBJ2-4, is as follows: EPEVTQTPSHQVTQMGQEVILRCVPISNHLYFYWYRQILGQKVEFLVSFYNNEISEKSEIFDDQFSVERPDGSNFTLKIRSTKLEDSAMYFCATARGIAKNIQYFGAGTRLSVL.

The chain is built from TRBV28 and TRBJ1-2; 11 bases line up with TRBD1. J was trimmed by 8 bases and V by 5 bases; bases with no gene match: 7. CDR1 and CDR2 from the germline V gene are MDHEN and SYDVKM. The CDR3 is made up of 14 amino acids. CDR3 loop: CASSPGQGARGYTF. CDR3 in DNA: TGTGCCAGCAGTCCTGGACAGGGGGCGAGAGGCTACACCTTC.

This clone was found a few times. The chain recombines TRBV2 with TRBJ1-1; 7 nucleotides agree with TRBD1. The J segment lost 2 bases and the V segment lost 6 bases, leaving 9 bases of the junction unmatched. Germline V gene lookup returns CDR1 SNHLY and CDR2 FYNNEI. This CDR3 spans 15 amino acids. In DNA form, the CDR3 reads TGTGCCAGCAGAGAGTCGACAGGGTTAAACACTGAAGCTTTCTTT. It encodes CASRESTGLNTEAFF.

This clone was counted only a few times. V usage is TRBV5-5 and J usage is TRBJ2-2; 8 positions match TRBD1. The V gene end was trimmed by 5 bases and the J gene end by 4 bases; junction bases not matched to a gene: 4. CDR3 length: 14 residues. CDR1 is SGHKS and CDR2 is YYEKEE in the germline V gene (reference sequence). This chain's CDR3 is CASSPTGVTGELFF. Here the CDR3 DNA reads TGTGCCAGCAGTCCGACAGGGGTCACCGGGGAGCTGTTTTTT.

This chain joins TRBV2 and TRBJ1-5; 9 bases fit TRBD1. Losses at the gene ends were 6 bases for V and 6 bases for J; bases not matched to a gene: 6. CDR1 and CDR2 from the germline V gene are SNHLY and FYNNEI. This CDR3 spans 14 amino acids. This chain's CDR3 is CASSGQGPGQPQHF. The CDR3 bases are TGTGCCAGCAGCGGACAGGGGCCGGGTCAGCCCCAGCATTTT.

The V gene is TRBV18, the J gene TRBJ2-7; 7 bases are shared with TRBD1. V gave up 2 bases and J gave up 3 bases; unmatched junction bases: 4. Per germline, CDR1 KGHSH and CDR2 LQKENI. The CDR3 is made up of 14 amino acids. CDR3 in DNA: TGTGCCAGCTCACCAATGACAGGGCGCTACGAGCAGTACTTC. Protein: CASSPMTGRYEQYF.

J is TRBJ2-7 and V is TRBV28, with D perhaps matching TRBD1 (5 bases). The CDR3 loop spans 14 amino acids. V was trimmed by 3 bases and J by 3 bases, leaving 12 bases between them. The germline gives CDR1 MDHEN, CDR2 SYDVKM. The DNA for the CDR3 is TGTGCCAGCAGTTTCCAGGGAAAAGGCTACGAGCAGTACTTC. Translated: CASSFQGKGYEQYF.

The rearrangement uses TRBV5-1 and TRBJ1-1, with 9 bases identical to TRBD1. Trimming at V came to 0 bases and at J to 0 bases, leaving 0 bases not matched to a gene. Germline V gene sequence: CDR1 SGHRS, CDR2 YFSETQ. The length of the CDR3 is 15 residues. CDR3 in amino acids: CASSLGQGVNTEAFF. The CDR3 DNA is TGCGCCAGCAGCTTGGGACAGGGGGTGAACACTGAAGCTTTCTTT.

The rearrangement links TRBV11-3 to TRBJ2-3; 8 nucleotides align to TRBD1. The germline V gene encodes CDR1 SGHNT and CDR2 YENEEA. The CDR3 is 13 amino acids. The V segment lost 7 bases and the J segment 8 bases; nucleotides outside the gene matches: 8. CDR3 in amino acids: CASTRTGSRTQYF. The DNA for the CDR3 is TGTGCCAGCACCCGGACAGGGTCGCGTACGCAGTATTTT.

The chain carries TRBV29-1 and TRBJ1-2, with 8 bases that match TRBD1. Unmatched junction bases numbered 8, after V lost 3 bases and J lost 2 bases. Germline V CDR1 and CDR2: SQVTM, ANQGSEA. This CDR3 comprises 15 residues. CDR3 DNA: TGCAGCGTTGAGCCCTGGACAGGGCAGAACTATGGCTACACCTTC. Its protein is CSVEPWTGQNYGYTF.

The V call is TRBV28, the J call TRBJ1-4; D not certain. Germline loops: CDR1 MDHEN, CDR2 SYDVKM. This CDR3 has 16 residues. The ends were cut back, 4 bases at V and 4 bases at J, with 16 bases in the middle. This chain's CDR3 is CASSSFRSTDNEKLFF. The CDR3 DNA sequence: TGTGCCAGCAGTTCATTTAGGAGCACTGATAATGAAAAACTGTTTTTT.

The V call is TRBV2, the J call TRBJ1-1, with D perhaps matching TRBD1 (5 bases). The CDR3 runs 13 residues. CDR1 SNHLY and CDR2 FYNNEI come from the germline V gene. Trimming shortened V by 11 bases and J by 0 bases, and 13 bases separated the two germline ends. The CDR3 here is CAGSGGMNTEAFF. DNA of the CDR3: TGTGCCGGCTCGGGGGGAATGAACACTGAAGCTTTCTTT.

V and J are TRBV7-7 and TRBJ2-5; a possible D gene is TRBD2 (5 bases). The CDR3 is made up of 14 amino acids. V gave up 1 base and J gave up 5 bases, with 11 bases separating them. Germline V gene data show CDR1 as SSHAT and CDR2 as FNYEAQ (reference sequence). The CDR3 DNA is TGTGCCAGCAGCTTAGACCTACGAGGGGAGACCCAGTACTTC. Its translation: CASSLDLRGETQYF.

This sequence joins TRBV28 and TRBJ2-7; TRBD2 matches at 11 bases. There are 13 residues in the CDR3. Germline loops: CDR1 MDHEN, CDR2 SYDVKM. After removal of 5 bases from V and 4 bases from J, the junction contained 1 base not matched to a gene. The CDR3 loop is CASSTSGSYEQYV. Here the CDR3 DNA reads TGTGCCAGCAGTACTAGCGGGAGTTACGAGCAGTACGTC.

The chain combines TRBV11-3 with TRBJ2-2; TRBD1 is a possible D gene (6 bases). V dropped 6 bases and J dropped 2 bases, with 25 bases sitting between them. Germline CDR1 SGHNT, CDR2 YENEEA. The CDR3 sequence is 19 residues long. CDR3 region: CASSRGGNNQLENTGELFF. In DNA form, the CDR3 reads TGTGCCAGCAGTCGAGGGGGTAACAACCAGCTGGAAAACACCGGGGAGCTGTTTTTT.

CDR3 DNA: TGTGCCAGCAGCTTAGGAGGGGGCGTAGGACCCTACACAGATACGCAGTATTTT. Protein sequence: CASSLGGGVGPYTDTQYF. This sequence joins TRBV13 and TRBJ2-3, with TRBD1 identical over 7 bases. There are 18 residues in the CDR3. CDR1 and CDR2 (germline): PRHDT, FYEKMQ (reference sequence). Trimming took 0 bases from V and 2 from J; bases not matched to a gene: 11.

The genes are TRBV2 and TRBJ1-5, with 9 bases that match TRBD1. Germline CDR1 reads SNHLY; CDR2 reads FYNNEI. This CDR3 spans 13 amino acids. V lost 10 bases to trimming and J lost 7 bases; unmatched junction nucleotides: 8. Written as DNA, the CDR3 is TGTGCCACAGCGGGACAGGGTGCCCAGCCCCAGCATTTT. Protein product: CATAGQGAQPQHF.

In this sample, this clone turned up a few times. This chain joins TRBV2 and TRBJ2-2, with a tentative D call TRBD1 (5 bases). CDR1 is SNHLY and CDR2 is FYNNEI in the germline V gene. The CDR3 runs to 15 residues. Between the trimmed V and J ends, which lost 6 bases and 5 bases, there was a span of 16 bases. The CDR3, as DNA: TGTGCCAGCAGCATCCTCGCAGGGTTAACCGGGGAGCTGTTTTTT. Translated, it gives CASSILAGLTGELFF.

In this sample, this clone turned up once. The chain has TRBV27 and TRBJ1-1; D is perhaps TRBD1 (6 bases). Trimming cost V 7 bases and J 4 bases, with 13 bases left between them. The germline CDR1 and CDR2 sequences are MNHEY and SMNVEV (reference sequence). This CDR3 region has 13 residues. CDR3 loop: CASTDPDSTEAFF. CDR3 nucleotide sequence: TGTGCCAGCACCGACCCGGACAGCACTGAAGCTTTCTTT.

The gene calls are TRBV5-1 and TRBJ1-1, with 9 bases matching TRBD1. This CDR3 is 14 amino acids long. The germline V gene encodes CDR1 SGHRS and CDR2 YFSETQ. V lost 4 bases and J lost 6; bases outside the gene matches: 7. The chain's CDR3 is CASSQQGAWAEAFF. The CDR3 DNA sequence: TGCGCCAGCAGCCAACAGGGGGCATGGGCTGAAGCTTTCTTT.

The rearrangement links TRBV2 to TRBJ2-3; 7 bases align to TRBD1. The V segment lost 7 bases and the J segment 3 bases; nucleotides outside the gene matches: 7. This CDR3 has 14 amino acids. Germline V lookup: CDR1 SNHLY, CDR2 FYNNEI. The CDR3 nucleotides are TGTGCCAGCAAGAAGAAGACAGGGACAGATACGCAGTATTTT. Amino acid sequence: CASKKKTGTDTQYF.

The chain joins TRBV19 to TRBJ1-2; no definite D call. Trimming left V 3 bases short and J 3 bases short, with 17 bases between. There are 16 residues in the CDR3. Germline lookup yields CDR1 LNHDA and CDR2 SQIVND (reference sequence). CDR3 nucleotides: TGTGCCAGTAGTATCTATAGCGGGAGGACCGACTATGGCTACACCTTC. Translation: CASSIYSGRTDYGYTF.

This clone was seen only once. CDR3 amino acids: CASSLGQGFQGAKNIQYF. The CDR3 nucleotides read TGTGCCAGCAGCTTGGGACAGGGCTTTCAGGGGGCCAAAAACATTCAGTACTTC. The chain employs TRBV7-9 and TRBJ2-4, with 9 nucleotides matching TRBD1. Germline assignment: CDR1 SEHNR and CDR2 FQNEAQ (reference sequence). This CDR3 is 18 amino acids long. The V segment lost 3 bases and the J segment 1 base; nucleotides outside the gene matches: 10.